This note documents a single T cell receptor beta chain sequence. Its antigen is currently unknown. Given a much more abundant clone one base away, this may be a read error. This sample is drawn from a study of glioma-infiltrating T cells. Study at large: WHO grade II oligodendrogliomas or astrocytomas, plus non-recurrent WHO grade IV glioblastomas, were sampled. Study results and caveats: Very few CDR3 sequences were shared between tissue and blood. Tissue-blood divergence was below expectation in non-neoplastic patients, above in gliomas.

Amplification of TCR alpha and beta CDR3 regions from RNA used iRepertoire nested multiplex PCR. TCRdb reanalysed the multiplex PCR reads using MiXCR and keeps one entry per CDR3 protein. The sample lists more than 350,000 distinct CDR3 sequences; approximately 42% were seen once. The CDR3 totals 15 residues. V dropped 7 bases and J dropped 0; count of bases not matched to a gene: 9. Germline CDR1 MNHNS, CDR2 SASEGT. The TCR comes from a human donor with low-grade glioma or glioblastoma, undergoing nonglioma brain surgery, or in good health (not recorded which). The V and J genes are TRBV6-1 and TRBJ2-7; 7 bases match TRBD2. Sequencing used glioma tissue, nonneoplastic brain tissue, or PBMCs (not recorded which). The CDR3 loop is CASKGEAGDSYEQYF. CDR3 DNA: TGTGCCAGCAAAGGTGAGGCGGGAGACTCCTACGAGCAGTACTTC.